A selection of T cell receptor beta chains follows, all from one sample in a study of OX40 agonist ivuxolimab in advanced cancers. Clones were read by immunoSEQ multiplex PCR, and TCRdb kept only the in-frame ones, dropping some. The top ten hold 1% of the sample, which has 130,000 or so clones, roughly 91% seen once. Source: CD4+ or CD8+ T cells sorted from blood, taken in a trial of the OX40 agonist ivuxolimab. Receptors originate from an adult with an advanced solid tumor such as melanoma, head and neck, liver or kidney cancer. Both conserved end residues are part of each CDR3. The D gene is left open where the match is weak. The size field is filled for only some rows; it gives once, few, many or a size class.

d_call: TRBD1; v_call: TRBV27; j_call: TRBJ2-5; clone_size: -; cdr3_aa: CASSLWGTGGGETQYF; cdr3_nt: TGTGCCAGCAGTTTATGGGGGACAGGGGGCGGGGAGACCCAGTACTTC
d_call: -; v_call: TRBV29-1; j_call: TRBJ1-1; clone_size: -; cdr3_aa: CSVDDGGEAFF; cdr3_nt: TGCAGCGTTGATGACGGGGGTGAAGCTTTCTTT
d_call: TRBD2; v_call: TRBV4-3; j_call: TRBJ2-2; clone_size: -; cdr3_aa: CASSQGFTGGNTGELFF; cdr3_nt: TGCGCCAGCAGCCAAGGGTTTACGGGAGGAAACACCGGGGAGCTGTTTTTT
d_call: -; v_call: TRBV5-4; j_call: TRBJ1-2; clone_size: -; cdr3_aa: CASSSQGYGYTF; cdr3_nt: TGTGCCAGCAGCTCACAGGGCTATGGCTACACCTTC
d_call: -; v_call: TRBV5-1; j_call: TRBJ1-4; clone_size: -; cdr3_aa: CASRRISATNEKLFF; cdr3_nt: TGCGCCAGCAGGAGGATTAGTGCAACTAATGAAAAACTGTTTTTT
d_call: -; v_call: TRBV5-6; j_call: TRBJ1-4; clone_size: -; cdr3_aa: CASSLGVTGTSKIF; cdr3_nt: TGTGCCAGCAGCTTGGGTGTGACGGGGACTTCGAAGATTTTT
d_call: -; v_call: TRBV27; j_call: TRBJ2-7; clone_size: -; cdr3_aa: CASSFREGDEQYF; cdr3_nt: TGTGCCAGCAGTTTTCGGGAAGGGGACGAGCAGTACTTC
d_call: TRBD1; v_call: TRBV19; j_call: TRBJ2-7; clone_size: -; cdr3_aa: CASSMRRAGGFYEQYF; cdr3_nt: TGTGCCAGTAGTATGCGTAGGGCAGGGGGCTTTTACGAGCAGTACTTC
d_call: -; v_call: TRBV18; j_call: TRBJ2-5; clone_size: -; cdr3_aa: CASSTEETQYF; cdr3_nt: TGTGCCAGCTCAACGGAAGAGACCCAGTACTTC
d_call: TRBD1; v_call: TRBV25-1; j_call: TRBJ2-5; clone_size: -; cdr3_aa: CASSPKGTGASETQYF; cdr3_nt: TGTGCCAGCAGTCCAAAGGGGACAGGGGCGAGCGAGACCCAGTACTTC
d_call: -; v_call: TRBV18; j_call: TRBJ1-2; clone_size: -; cdr3_aa: CASSRITGTDNYGYTF; cdr3_nt: TGTGCCAGCTCACGAATCACCGGGACGGACAACTATGGCTACACCTTC
d_call: -; v_call: TRBV9; j_call: TRBJ2-5; clone_size: -; cdr3_aa: CASSVGGGLGGQETQYF; cdr3_nt: TGTGCCAGCAGCGTAGGAGGAGGCCTGGGTGGCCAAGAGACCCAGTACTTC
d_call: -; v_call: TRBV6-5; j_call: TRBJ2-3; clone_size: -; cdr3_aa: CASSYSGDGTDTQYF; cdr3_nt: TGTGCCAGCAGTTACTCCGGGGACGGCACAGATACGCAGTATTTT
d_call: TRBD1; v_call: TRBV19; j_call: TRBJ1-1; clone_size: -; cdr3_aa: CASRRVQGVYEAFF; cdr3_nt: TGTGCCAGTAGAAGGGTCCAGGGGGTGTATGAAGCTTTCTTT
d_call: -; v_call: TRBV28; j_call: TRBJ1-4; clone_size: -; cdr3_aa: CASSWGRMAIKNEKLFF; cdr3_nt: TGTGCCAGCAGTTGGGGACGGATGGCAATAAAGAATGAAAAACTGTTTTTT
d_call: -; v_call: TRBV6-5; j_call: TRBJ2-7; clone_size: -; cdr3_aa: CASSYRYEQYF; cdr3_nt: TGTGCCAGCAGTTACCGTTACGAGCAGTACTTC
d_call: -; v_call: TRBV5-1; j_call: TRBJ1-6; clone_size: -; cdr3_aa: CASSLGRYNSPLHF; cdr3_nt: TGCGCCAGCAGCTTGGGGAGGTATAATTCACCCCTCCACTTT
d_call: TRBD1; v_call: TRBV19; j_call: TRBJ1-6; clone_size: -; cdr3_aa: CASNIIGQGNSPLHF; cdr3_nt: TGTGCCAGTAATATTATCGGACAGGGGAATTCACCCCTCCACTTT
d_call: TRBD1; v_call: TRBV7-8; j_call: TRBJ2-5; clone_size: -; cdr3_aa: CASSARTGTAKETQYF; cdr3_nt: TGTGCCAGCAGCGCGAGGACAGGGACCGCAAAAGAGACCCAGTACTTC
d_call: -; v_call: TRBV11-2; j_call: TRBJ1-1; clone_size: -; cdr3_aa: CASSLEGRGTEAFF; cdr3_nt: TGTGCCAGCAGCTTAGAAGGTAGAGGGACTGAAGCTTTCTTT
d_call: -; v_call: TRBV10-3; j_call: TRBJ1-5; clone_size: -; cdr3_aa: CAISEWLGGHQPQHF; cdr3_nt: TGTGCCATCAGTGAGTGGCTCGGGGGGCATCAGCCCCAGCATTTT
d_call: TRBD1; v_call: TRBV9; j_call: TRBJ1-3; clone_size: -; cdr3_aa: CASSVEVRGHGNTIYF; cdr3_nt: TGTGCCAGCAGCGTAGAAGTCAGGGGGCATGGAAACACCATATATTTT
d_call: TRBD1; v_call: TRBV7-2; j_call: TRBJ1-2; clone_size: once; cdr3_aa: CASSLEGQTGSHYGYTF; cdr3_nt: TGTGCCAGCAGCTTAGAGGGGCAGACAGGGTCCCACTATGGCTACACCTTC
d_call: -; v_call: TRBV25-1; j_call: TRBJ1-2; clone_size: -; cdr3_aa: CASSEYEGNYGYTF; cdr3_nt: TGTGCCAGCAGTGAATATGAGGGAAACTATGGCTACACCTTC
d_call: TRBD1; v_call: TRBV7-2; j_call: TRBJ1-6; clone_size: -; cdr3_aa: CASSPRQGSSPLHF; cdr3_nt: TGTGCCAGCAGCCCGAGACAGGGGTCCTCACCCCTCCACTTT
d_call: -; v_call: TRBV19; j_call: TRBJ2-4; clone_size: -; cdr3_aa: CASSMGTTGIKNIQYF; cdr3_nt: TGTGCCAGTAGTATGGGGACTACAGGGATAAAAAACATTCAGTACTTC
d_call: -; v_call: TRBV14; j_call: TRBJ1-2; clone_size: once; cdr3_aa: CASSRRGGDYGYTF; cdr3_nt: TGTGCCAGCAGTCGGAGGGGGGGGGACTATGGCTACACCTTC
d_call: TRBD1; v_call: TRBV15; j_call: TRBJ1-5; clone_size: few; cdr3_aa: CATSRDITGGNSNQPQHF; cdr3_nt: TGTGCCACCAGCAGAGATATCACAGGGGGTAATAGCAATCAGCCCCAGCATTTT
d_call: TRBD1; v_call: TRBV10-3; j_call: TRBJ2-7; clone_size: -; cdr3_aa: CAIRGQGGRGPYEQYF; cdr3_nt: TGTGCCATCCGAGGGCAAGGAGGCAGGGGGCCATACGAGCAGTACTTC
d_call: -; v_call: TRBV5-5; j_call: TRBJ2-2; clone_size: -; cdr3_aa: CASSLTTTGELFF; cdr3_nt: TGTGCCAGCAGCTTGACAACCACCGGGGAGCTGTTTTTT
d_call: TRBD1; v_call: TRBV18; j_call: TRBJ1-5; clone_size: -; cdr3_aa: CASSPQGASQPQHF; cdr3_nt: TGTGCCAGCTCACCGCAGGGGGCATCGCAGCCCCAGCATTTT
d_call: -; v_call: TRBV9; j_call: TRBJ2-1; clone_size: once; cdr3_aa: CASSGGLVDEQFF; cdr3_nt: TGTGCCAGCAGCGGGGGCCTGGTGGATGAGCAGTTCTTC
d_call: TRBD1; v_call: TRBV10-3; j_call: TRBJ2-2; clone_size: -; cdr3_aa: CAIRESGTGNTGELFF; cdr3_nt: TGTGCCATCAGAGAATCCGGGACAGGGAACACCGGGGAGCTGTTTTTT
d_call: -; v_call: TRBV28; j_call: TRBJ2-7; clone_size: once; cdr3_aa: CASNLVGEQYF; cdr3_nt: TGTGCCAGCAACCTCGTGGGAGAGCAGTACTTC
d_call: -; v_call: TRBV5-1; j_call: TRBJ2-1; clone_size: once; cdr3_aa: CASSSRASSYNEQFF; cdr3_nt: TGCGCCAGCAGCTCACGGGCCAGCTCCTACAATGAGCAGTTCTTC
d_call: -; v_call: TRBV4-3; j_call: TRBJ1-2; clone_size: -; cdr3_aa: CASSQEHNYGYTF; cdr3_nt: TGCGCCAGCAGCCAAGAACATAACTATGGCTACACCTTC
d_call: -; v_call: TRBV13; j_call: TRBJ2-1; clone_size: -; cdr3_aa: CASSSNPPLLGSNNEQFF; cdr3_nt: TGTGCCAGCAGCTCGAACCCACCCCTATTAGGGAGTAACAATGAGCAGTTCTTC
d_call: TRBD2; v_call: TRBV10-3; j_call: TRBJ2-3; clone_size: -; cdr3_aa: CAISGKSGTADTQYF; cdr3_nt: TGTGCCATCAGTGGTAAAAGCGGGACTGCAGATACGCAGTATTTT
d_call: -; v_call: TRBV29-1; j_call: TRBJ2-2; clone_size: -; cdr3_aa: CSASTGANTGELFF; cdr3_nt: TGCAGCGCATCAACAGGAGCGAACACCGGGGAGCTGTTTTTT
d_call: TRBD1; v_call: TRBV4-3; j_call: TRBJ1-2; clone_size: -; cdr3_aa: CASSHTGWLTGGDYGYTF; cdr3_nt: TGCGCCAGCAGCCATACTGGGTGGTTGACAGGGGGCGACTATGGCTACACCTTC
d_call: TRBD1; v_call: TRBV18; j_call: TRBJ2-7; clone_size: -; cdr3_aa: CASSPPGQKPNYEQYF; cdr3_nt: TGTGCCAGCTCCCCCCCGGGACAGAAGCCTAACTACGAGCAGTACTTC
d_call: TRBD1; v_call: TRBV4-3; j_call: TRBJ1-3; clone_size: -; cdr3_aa: CASSQGKTGGGDTIYF; cdr3_nt: TGCGCCAGCAGCCAAGGGAAAACAGGGGGTGGGGACACCATATATTTT
d_call: -; v_call: TRBV18; j_call: TRBJ2-7; clone_size: -; cdr3_aa: CASSSLAGAFDYEQYF; cdr3_nt: TGTGCCAGCTCATCACTCGCGGGCGCGTTTGACTACGAGCAGTACTTC
d_call: TRBD1; v_call: TRBV15; j_call: TRBJ1-2; clone_size: -; cdr3_aa: CAASRGRDRGLYGYTF; cdr3_nt: TGTGCCGCCAGCAGGGGACGGGACAGGGGGTTGTATGGCTACACCTTC
d_call: -; v_call: TRBV5-6; j_call: TRBJ2-4; clone_size: -; cdr3_aa: CASSPQSPKNIQYF; cdr3_nt: TGTGCCAGCAGCCCACAAAGTCCAAAAAACATTCAGTACTTC
d_call: -; v_call: TRBV6-1; j_call: TRBJ1-2; clone_size: -; cdr3_aa: CASSADYYGYTF; cdr3_nt: TGTGCCAGCAGTGCGGACTACTATGGCTACACCTTC
d_call: -; v_call: TRBV6-1; j_call: TRBJ1-2; clone_size: -; cdr3_aa: CASSERFQAF; cdr3_nt: TGTGCCAGCAGTGAACGGTTTCAAGCCTTC
d_call: -; v_call: TRBV19; j_call: TRBJ2-2; clone_size: -; cdr3_aa: CATQLSPFTGELFF; cdr3_nt: TGTGCCACACAACTTTCTCCTTTCACCGGGGAGCTGTTTTTT
d_call: -; v_call: TRBV12-2; j_call: TRBJ1-2; clone_size: -; cdr3_aa: CASRLAMGRLFYGYTF; cdr3_nt: TGTGCAAGTCGCTTAGCGATGGGCAGACTCTTCTATGGCTACACCTTC
d_call: -; v_call: TRBV4-3; j_call: TRBJ2-3; clone_size: -; cdr3_aa: CASSQDATLFTDTQYF; cdr3_nt: TGCGCCAGCAGCCAAGATGCTACCCTATTCACAGATACGCAGTATTTT
d_call: -; v_call: TRBV5-4; j_call: TRBJ1-3; clone_size: once; cdr3_aa: CASSQDRPHSGNTIYF; cdr3_nt: TGCGCCAGCAGCCAAGACAGGCCCCACTCTGGAAACACCATATATTTT
d_call: TRBD2; v_call: TRBV5-4; j_call: TRBJ2-7; clone_size: -; cdr3_aa: CASSPGLAGIYEQYF; cdr3_nt: TGTGCCAGCAGCCCCGGACTAGCGGGAATCTACGAGCAGTACTTC
d_call: TRBD1; v_call: TRBV10-3; j_call: TRBJ1-4; clone_size: -; cdr3_aa: CAIRGQGDEKLFF; cdr3_nt: TGTGCCATCAGGGGACAGGGGGATGAAAAACTGTTTTTT
d_call: TRBD2; v_call: TRBV9; j_call: TRBJ2-3; clone_size: -; cdr3_aa: CASSPDGAGGTDTQYF; cdr3_nt: TGTGCCAGCAGCCCAGATGGAGCGGGAGGCACAGATACGCAGTATTTT
d_call: -; v_call: TRBV7-2; j_call: TRBJ1-4; clone_size: -; cdr3_aa: CASSLRSTTNEKLFF; cdr3_nt: TGTGCCAGCAGCTTGCGGTCTACAACTAATGAAAAACTGTTTTTT
d_call: -; v_call: TRBV4-2; j_call: TRBJ2-7; clone_size: -; cdr3_aa: CASSQTPGPRPPYEQYF; cdr3_nt: TGTGCCAGCAGCCAGACCCCGGGCCCCCGTCCCCCCTACGAGCAGTACTTC
d_call: -; v_call: TRBV19; j_call: TRBJ2-1; clone_size: -; cdr3_aa: CASMGGPVENEQFF; cdr3_nt: TGTGCCAGTATGGGCGGGCCCGTCGAGAATGAGCAGTTCTTC
d_call: TRBD1; v_call: TRBV11-3; j_call: TRBJ2-1; clone_size: -; cdr3_aa: CASSLTGQGVTEQFF; cdr3_nt: TGTGCCAGCAGCTTAACGGGACAGGGGGTGACTGAGCAGTTCTTC
d_call: -; v_call: TRBV11-2; j_call: TRBJ1-2; clone_size: -; cdr3_aa: CASSSPPRNYGYTF; cdr3_nt: TGTGCCAGCAGCTCACCTCCACGGAACTATGGCTACACCTTC
d_call: TRBD1; v_call: TRBV19; j_call: TRBJ2-4; clone_size: -; cdr3_aa: CASSIPRTGSSKNIQYF; cdr3_nt: TGTGCCAGTAGTATACCCCGGACAGGGTCATCCAAAAACATTCAGTACTTC